The sequence of this T cell receptor (beta chain) was determined in a study of cytomegalovirus exposure and HLA in healthy donors. Primers for the PCR totalled 60 Vbeta and 13 Jbeta. Generated by immunoSEQ multiplex PCR, the TCRdb table keeps only in-frame clones and is missing some. The listing contains 60,000 to 70,000 clones. The CDR3 runs to 15 residues. CDR1 is MNHEY and CDR2 is SMNVEV in the germline V gene (reference sequence). With V trimmed by 3 bases and J by 0 bases, 3 bases remained unmatched. The gene calls are TRBV27 and TRBJ1-2; the match to TRBD1 covers 8 bases. This clonotype was sampled from a boy younger than 18 in good health and CMV-seronegative. Input material: PBMCs. DNA of the CDR3: TGTGCCAGCAGTTTTGGACAGGGAGCTAACTATGGCTACACCTTC. This codes for CASSFGQGANYGYTF.